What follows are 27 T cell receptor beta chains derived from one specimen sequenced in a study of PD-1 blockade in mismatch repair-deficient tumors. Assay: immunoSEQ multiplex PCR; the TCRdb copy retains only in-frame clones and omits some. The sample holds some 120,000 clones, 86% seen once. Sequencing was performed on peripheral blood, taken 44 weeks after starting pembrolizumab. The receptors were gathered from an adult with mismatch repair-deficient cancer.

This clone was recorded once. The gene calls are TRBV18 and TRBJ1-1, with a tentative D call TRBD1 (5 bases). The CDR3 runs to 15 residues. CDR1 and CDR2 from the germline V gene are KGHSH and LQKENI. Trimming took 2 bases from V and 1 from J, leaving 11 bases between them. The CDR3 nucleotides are TGTGCCAGCTCACCAAGCCAGGGAGGGAACACTGAAGCTTTCTTT. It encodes CASSPSQGGNTEAFF.

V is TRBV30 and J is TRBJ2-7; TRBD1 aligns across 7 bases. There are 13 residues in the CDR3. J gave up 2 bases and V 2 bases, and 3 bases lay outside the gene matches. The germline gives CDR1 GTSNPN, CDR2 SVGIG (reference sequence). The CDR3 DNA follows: TGTGCCTGGAGTATGGGGACAGCCTACGAGCAGTACTTC. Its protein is CAWSMGTAYEQYF. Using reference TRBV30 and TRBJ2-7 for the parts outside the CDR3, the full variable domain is SQTIHQWPATLVQPVGSPLSLECTVEGTSNPNLYWYRQAAGRGLQLLFYSVGIGQISSEVPQNLSASRPQDRQFILSSKKLLLSDSGFYLCAWSMGTAYEQYFGPGTRLTVT.

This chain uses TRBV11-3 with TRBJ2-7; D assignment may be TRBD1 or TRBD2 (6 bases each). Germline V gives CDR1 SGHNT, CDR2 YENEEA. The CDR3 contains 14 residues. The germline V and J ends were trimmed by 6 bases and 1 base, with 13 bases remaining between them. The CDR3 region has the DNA TGTGCCAGCAGAGGGGGGACGTCTTCCTACGAGCAGTACTTC. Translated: CASRGGTSSYEQYF. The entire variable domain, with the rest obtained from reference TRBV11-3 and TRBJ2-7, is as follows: EAGVVQSPRYKIIEKKQPVAFWCNPISGHNTLYWYLQNLGQGPELLIRYENEEAVDDSQLPKDRFSAERLKGVDSTLKIQPAELGDSAVYLCASRGGTSSYEQYFGPGTRLTVT.

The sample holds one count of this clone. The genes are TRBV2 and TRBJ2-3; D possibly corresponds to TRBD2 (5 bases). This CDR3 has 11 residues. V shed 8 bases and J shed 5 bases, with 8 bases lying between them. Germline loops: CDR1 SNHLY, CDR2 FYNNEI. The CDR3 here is CASSSGDTQYF. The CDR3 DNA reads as TGTGCCAGCTCCAGCGGAGATACGCAGTATTTT.

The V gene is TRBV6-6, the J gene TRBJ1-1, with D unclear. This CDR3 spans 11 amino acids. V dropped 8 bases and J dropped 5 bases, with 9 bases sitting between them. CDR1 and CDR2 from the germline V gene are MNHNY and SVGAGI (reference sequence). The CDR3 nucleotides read TGTGCCAGCGGGGAAACTACTGAAGCTTTCTTT. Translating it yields CASGETTEAFF.

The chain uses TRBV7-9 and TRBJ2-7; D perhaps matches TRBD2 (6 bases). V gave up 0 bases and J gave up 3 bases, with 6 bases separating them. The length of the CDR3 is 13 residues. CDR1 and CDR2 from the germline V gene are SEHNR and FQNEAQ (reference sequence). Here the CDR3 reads CASSLAGLYEQYF. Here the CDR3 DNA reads TGTGCCAGCAGCTTAGCGGGACTCTACGAGCAGTACTTC.

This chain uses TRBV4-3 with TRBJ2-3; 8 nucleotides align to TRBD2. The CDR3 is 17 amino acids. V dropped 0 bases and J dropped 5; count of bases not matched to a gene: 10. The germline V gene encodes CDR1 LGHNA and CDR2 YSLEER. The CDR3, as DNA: TGCGCCAGCAGCCAAGATATCGCTAGCGGGCCTCTAGATACGCAGTATTTT. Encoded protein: CASSQDIASGPLDTQYF.

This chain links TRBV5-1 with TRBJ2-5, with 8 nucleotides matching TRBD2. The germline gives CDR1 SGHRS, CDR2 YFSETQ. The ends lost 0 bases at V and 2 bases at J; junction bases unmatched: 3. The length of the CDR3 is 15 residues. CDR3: CASSLEGTSQETQYF. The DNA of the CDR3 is TGCGCCAGCAGCTTGGAGGGGACTAGTCAAGAGACCCAGTACTTC.

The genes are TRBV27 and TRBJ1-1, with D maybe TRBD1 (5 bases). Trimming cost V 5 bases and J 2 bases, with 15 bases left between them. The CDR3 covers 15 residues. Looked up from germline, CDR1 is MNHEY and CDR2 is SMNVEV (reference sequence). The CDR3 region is CASSLGTAANTEAFF. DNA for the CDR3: TGTGCCAGCAGTCTCGGGACGGCCGCTAACACTGAAGCTTTCTTT.

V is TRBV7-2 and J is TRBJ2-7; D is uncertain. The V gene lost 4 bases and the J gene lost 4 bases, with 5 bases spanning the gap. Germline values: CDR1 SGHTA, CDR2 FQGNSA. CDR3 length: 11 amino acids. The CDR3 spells CASSSTYEQYF. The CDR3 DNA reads TGTGCCAGCAGCTCGACTTACGAGCAGTACTTC.

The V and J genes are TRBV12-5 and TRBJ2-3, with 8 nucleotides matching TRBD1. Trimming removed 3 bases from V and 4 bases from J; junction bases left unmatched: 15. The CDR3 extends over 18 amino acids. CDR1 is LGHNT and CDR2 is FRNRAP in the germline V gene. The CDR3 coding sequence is TGTGCTAGTGGTTTAAGGGACAGGAGTGGAATGTGGGCAGATACGCAGTATTTT. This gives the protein CASGLRDRSGMWADTQYF.

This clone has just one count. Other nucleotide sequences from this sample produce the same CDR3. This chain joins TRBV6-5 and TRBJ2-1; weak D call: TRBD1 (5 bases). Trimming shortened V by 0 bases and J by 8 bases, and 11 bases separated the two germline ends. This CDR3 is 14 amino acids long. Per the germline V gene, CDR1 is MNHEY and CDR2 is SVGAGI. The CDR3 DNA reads TGTGCCAGCAGTTACTCGGGGCGTCCGGATGAGCAGTTCTTC. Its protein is CASSYSGRPDEQFF.

CDR3 sequence: CASSQDGSPGDYEQYF. The CDR3, as DNA: TGCGCCAGCAGCCAAGATGGCTCCCCGGGCGATTACGAGCAGTACTTC. The rearrangement uses TRBV4-3 and TRBJ2-7; D remains ambiguous. Per germline, CDR1 LGHNA and CDR2 YSLEER. The CDR3 covers 16 residues. The ends were cut back, 0 bases at V and 4 bases at J, with 16 bases in the middle.

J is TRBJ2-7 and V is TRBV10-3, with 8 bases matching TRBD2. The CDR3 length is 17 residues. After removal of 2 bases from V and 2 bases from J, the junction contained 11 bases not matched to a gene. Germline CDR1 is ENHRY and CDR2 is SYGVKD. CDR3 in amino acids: CAISEGGRAGGPYEQYF. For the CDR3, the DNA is TGTGCCATCAGTGAGGGGGGTAGGGCGGGGGGACCCTACGAGCAGTACTTC.

CDR3 protein: CASRPDTNTDTQYF. The CDR3 DNA reads TGTGCCAGCAGGCCGGACACCAACACAGATACGCAGTATTTT. The V call is TRBV2, the J call TRBJ2-3, with D perhaps matching TRBD1 (5 bases). Germline V lookup: CDR1 SNHLY, CDR2 FYNNEI. The CDR3 covers 14 residues. Trimming cost V 6 bases and J 2 bases, with 12 bases left between them.

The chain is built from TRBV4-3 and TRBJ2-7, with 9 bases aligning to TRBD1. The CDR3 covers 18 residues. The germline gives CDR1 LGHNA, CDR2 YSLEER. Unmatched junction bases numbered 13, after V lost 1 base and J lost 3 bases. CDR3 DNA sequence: TGCGCCAGCAGCCAAGGACGCCCAACCGGGACAGGGTACTACGAGCAGTACTTC. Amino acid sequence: CASSQGRPTGTGYYEQYF.

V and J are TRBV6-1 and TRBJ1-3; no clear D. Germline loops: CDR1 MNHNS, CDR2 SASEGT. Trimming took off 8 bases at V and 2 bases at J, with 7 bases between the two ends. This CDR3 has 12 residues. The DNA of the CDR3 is TGTGCCAGCGCGGGAACTGGAAACACCATATATTTT. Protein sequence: CASAGTGNTIYF.

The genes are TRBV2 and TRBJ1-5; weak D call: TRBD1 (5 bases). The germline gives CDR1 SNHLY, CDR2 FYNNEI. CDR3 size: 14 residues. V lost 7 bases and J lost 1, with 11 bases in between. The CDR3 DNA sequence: TGTGCCAGCAAGCGGGGGAAAAGCAATCAGCCCCAGCATTTT. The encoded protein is CASKRGKSNQPQHF.

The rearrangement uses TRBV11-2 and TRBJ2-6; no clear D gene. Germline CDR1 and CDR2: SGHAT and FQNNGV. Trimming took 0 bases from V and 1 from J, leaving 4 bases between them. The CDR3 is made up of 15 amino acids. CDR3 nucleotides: TGTGCCAGCAGCTTAGATATGTCTGGGGCCAACGTCCTGACTTTC. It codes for CASSLDMSGANVLTF.

The CDR3 reads CASSRTRGRGSTNEKLFF. In DNA, the CDR3 is TGTGCCAGCTCACGGACGAGGGGCAGGGGGTCGACTAATGAAAAACTGTTTTTT. The chain employs TRBV18 and TRBJ1-4; 7 bases are shared with TRBD1. In germline, CDR1 is KGHSH, CDR2 LQKENI. V shed 4 bases, J shed 2 bases, and the junction held 13 bases outside the gene matches. The CDR3 extends over 18 amino acids.

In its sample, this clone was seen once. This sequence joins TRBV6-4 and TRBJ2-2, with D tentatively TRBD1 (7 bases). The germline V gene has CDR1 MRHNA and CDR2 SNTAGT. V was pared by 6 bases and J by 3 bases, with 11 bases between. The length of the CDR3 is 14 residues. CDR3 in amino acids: CASSARGDTGELFF. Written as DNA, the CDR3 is TGTGCCAGCAGCGCCAGGGGGGACACCGGGGAGCTGTTTTTT.

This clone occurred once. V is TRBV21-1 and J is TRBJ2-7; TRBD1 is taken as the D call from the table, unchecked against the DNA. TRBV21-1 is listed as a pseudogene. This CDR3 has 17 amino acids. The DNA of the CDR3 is TGTGCCAGCAGCAAACTTAAACCGGGGACAACCTACTACGAGCAGTACTTC. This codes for CASSKLKPGTTYYEQYF.

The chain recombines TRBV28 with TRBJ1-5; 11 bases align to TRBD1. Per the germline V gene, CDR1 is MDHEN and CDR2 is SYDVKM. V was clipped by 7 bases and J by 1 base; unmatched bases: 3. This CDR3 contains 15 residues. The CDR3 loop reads CASKGTGGSNQPQHF. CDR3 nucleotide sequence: TGTGCCAGCAAAGGGACAGGGGGAAGCAATCAGCCCCAGCATTTT. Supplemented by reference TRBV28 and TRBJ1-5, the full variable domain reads DVKVTQSSRYLVKRTGEKVFLECVQDMDHENMFWYRQDPGLGLRLIYFSYDVKMKEKGDIPEGYSVSREKKERFSLILESASTNQTSMYLCASKGTGGSNQPQHFGDGTRLSIL.

CDR3 amino acids: CATGRRDFAGYGYTF. CDR3 DNA sequence: TGTGCCACGGGTCGCCGAGACTTCGCGGGCTATGGCTACACCTTC. This chain joins TRBV10-3 and TRBJ1-2, with D hard to call. Germline V gene data show CDR1 as ENHRY and CDR2 as SYGVKD. Trimming pared 10 bases from V and 4 bases from J, leaving 22 bases between. The CDR3 is made up of 15 amino acids.

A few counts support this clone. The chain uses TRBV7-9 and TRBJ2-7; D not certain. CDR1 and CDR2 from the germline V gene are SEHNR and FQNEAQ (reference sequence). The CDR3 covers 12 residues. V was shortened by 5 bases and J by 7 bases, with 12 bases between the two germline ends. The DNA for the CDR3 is TGTGCCAGCAGCCTCGCCCCTTGGGAGCAGTACTTC. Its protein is CASSLAPWEQYF.

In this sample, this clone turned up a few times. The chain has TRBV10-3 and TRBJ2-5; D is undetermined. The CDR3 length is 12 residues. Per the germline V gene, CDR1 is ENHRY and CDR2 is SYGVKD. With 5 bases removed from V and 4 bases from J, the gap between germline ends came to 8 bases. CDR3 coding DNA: TGTGCCATCAGTCTATCAGGAGAGACCCAGTACTTC. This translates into CAISLSGETQYF.

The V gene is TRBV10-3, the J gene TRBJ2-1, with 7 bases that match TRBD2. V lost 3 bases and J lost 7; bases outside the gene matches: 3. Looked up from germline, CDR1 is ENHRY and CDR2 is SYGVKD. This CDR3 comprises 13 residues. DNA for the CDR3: TGTGCCATCAGTGACCTTAGCGGGAATGAGCAGTTCTTC. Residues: CAISDLSGNEQFF.